A selection of T cell receptor beta chains follows, all from one sample in a study of T cell repertoires in cytomegalovirus infection. TCRdb passed the reads through MiXCR, listing each CDR3 protein once. The table has hundreds of thousands of distinct CDR3 sequences, 20% to 25% seen once. Material: CD8+ T cells from PBMCs. These receptors were taken from a human donor in good health (CMV status not recorded). Some clones in this sample may be carry-over from other donors' samples. Both conserved end residues are part of each CDR3. Each record gives: clone size, D gene, V gene, J gene, CDR3 protein, CDR3 DNA. The D gene is left open where the match is weak. Rows may omit the clone size; those that give it use once, few, many or a size class.

size: NA
D: NA
V: TRBV5-5
J: TRBJ1-5
CDR3: CASSIDINQPQHF
DNA: TGTGCCAGCAGCATCGACATTAATCAGCCCCAGCATTTT

size: many
D: NA
V: TRBV28
J: TRBJ2-1
CDR3: CASSLGTSHYNEQFF
DNA: TGTGCCAGCAGCCTCGGGACTTCCCACTACAATGAGCAGTTCTTC

size: few
D: NA
V: TRBV20-1
J: TRBJ2-3
CDR3: CSARDQTLSDTQYF
DNA: TGCAGTGCTAGAGATCAGACTCTATCGGATACGCAGTATTTT

size: many
D: NA
V: TRBV4-1
J: TRBJ2-1
CDR3: CASSQELNNEQFF
DNA: TGCGCCAGCAGCCAAGAACTTAACAATGAGCAGTTCTTC

size: NA
D: NA
V: TRBV6-2/TRBV6-3
J: TRBJ1-5
CDR3: CASSYRGSSQPQHF
DNA: TGTGCCAGCAGTTACCGTGGTAGCAGTCAGCCCCAGCATTTT

size: many
D: TRBD2
V: TRBV7-6
J: TRBJ2-1
CDR3: CASSLSGGLAGGRISEQFF
DNA: TGTGCCAGCAGCTTATCCGGGGGACTAGCGGGGGGGAGGATTTCTGAGCAGTTCTTC

size: once
D: NA
V: TRBV12-3/TRBV12-4
J: TRBJ2-1
CDR3: CASSTGIPFICQFF
DNA: TGTGCCAGCAGTACCGGGATCCCCTTTATATGCCAGTTCTTC

size: few
D: NA
V: TRBV5-5
J: TRBJ2-3
CDR3: CASSLQGGGSTDTQYF
DNA: TGTGCCAGCAGCTTGCAGGGGGGGGGGAGCACAGATACGCAGTATTTT

size: few
D: NA
V: TRBV5-6
J: TRBJ1-2
CDR3: CASSLGGDDYGYTF
DNA: TGTGCCAGCAGCTTAGGGGGGGACGACTATGGCTACACCTTC

size: NA
D: NA
V: TRBV27
J: TRBJ2-7
CDR3: CASSYQKGKQGTYEQYF
DNA: TGTGCCAGCAGTTATCAAAAAGGCAAACAGGGTACTTACGAGCAGTACTTC

size: NA
D: TRBD2
V: TRBV2
J: TRBJ2-1
CDR3: CASSERAGGPHEQFF
DNA: TGTGCCAGCAGTGAAAGGGCGGGGGGGCCCCATGAGCAGTTCTTC

size: NA
D: TRBD1
V: TRBV19
J: TRBJ1-2
CDR3: CTSNGQGEDYGYTF
DNA: TGTACCAGTAATGGACAGGGAGAGGACTATGGCTACACCTTC

size: few
D: NA
V: TRBV7-6
J: TRBJ1-5
CDR3: CASSSSDLNQPQHF
DNA: TGTGCCAGCAGCTCGTCAGACCTCAATCAGCCCCAGCATTTT

size: NA
D: TRBD2
V: TRBV12-3/TRBV12-4
J: TRBJ2-1
CDR3: CASSLTGFSGGPHNEQFF
DNA: TGTGCCAGCAGTTTAACAGGCTTTAGCGGGGGGCCGCACAATGAGCAGTTCTTC

size: many
D: NA
V: TRBV14
J: TRBJ1-6
CDR3: CASSQWGSSYNSPLHF
DNA: TGTGCCAGCAGCCAATGGGGGAGCTCCTATAATTCACCCCTCCACTTT

size: few
D: TRBD2
V: TRBV10-3
J: TRBJ2-5
CDR3: CAIRAGTSGKETQYF
DNA: TGTGCCATCAGGGCCGGGACTAGCGGGAAAGAGACCCAGTACTTC

size: many
D: TRBD1
V: TRBV7-8
J: TRBJ1-1
CDR3: CASSLDRGMNTEAFF
DNA: TGTGCCAGCAGCCTCGACAGGGGAATGAACACTGAAGCTTTCTTT

size: NA
D: TRBD1
V: TRBV7-9
J: TRBJ2-6
CDR3: CASRGTASPPDSGANVLTF
DNA: TGTGCCAGCAGGGGGACAGCTTCTCCCCCGGACTCTGGGGCCAACGTCCTGACTTTC

size: few
D: NA
V: TRBV29-1
J: TRBJ2-1
CDR3: CSVMGAINNEQFF
DNA: TGCAGCGTTATGGGGGCAATTAACAATGAGCAGTTCTTC

size: NA
D: NA
V: TRBV10-2
J: TRBJ1-5
CDR3: CASSGGPYSSNQPQHF
DNA: TGCGCCAGCAGTGGAGGACCCTATTCAAGTAATCAGCCCCAGCATTTT

size: many
D: NA
V: TRBV11-3
J: TRBJ2-1
CDR3: CASSSYLGVRGSNEQFF
DNA: TGTGCCAGCAGCTCTTATTTGGGGGTAAGGGGATCCAATGAGCAGTTCTTC

size: few
D: NA
V: TRBV7-9
J: TRBJ2-2
CDR3: CASSLTGAGPGELFF
DNA: TGTGCCAGCAGCTTAACCGGGGCCGGGCCCGGGGAGCTGTTTTTT

size: many
D: TRBD1
V: TRBV9
J: TRBJ2-4
CDR3: CASSVATGTEVNIQYF
DNA: TGTGCCAGCAGCGTAGCAACCGGGACAGAAGTAAACATTCAGTACTTC

size: once
D: NA
V: TRBV28
J: TRBJ1-1
CDR3: CASSILHGGPEAFF
DNA: TGTGCCAGCAGTATCCTCCACGGGGGGCCTGAAGCTTTCTTT

size: few
D: TRBD1
V: TRBV12-3/TRBV12-4
J: TRBJ1-4
CDR3: CASSYTGGSEKLFF
DNA: TGTGCCAGCAGTTACACAGGGGGTTCGGAAAAACTGTTTTTT

size: NA
D: NA
V: TRBV11-3
J: TRBJ2-2
CDR3: CASSLLLENGGTGELFF
DNA: TGTGCCAGCAGCTTACTTTTGGAAAACGGAGGCACCGGGGAGCTGTTTTTT

size: NA
D: NA
V: TRBV12-3/TRBV12-4
J: TRBJ2-3
CDR3: CASRFSEGSGDTQYF
DNA: TGTGCCAGCAGATTCAGCGAAGGGTCAGGAGATACGCAGTATTTT

size: many
D: NA
V: TRBV7-9
J: TRBJ1-3
CDR3: CASTGYQSGNTIYF
DNA: TGTGCCAGTACAGGGTACCAATCTGGAAACACCATATATTTT

size: NA
D: NA
V: TRBV7-9
J: TRBJ1-1
CDR3: CASSLQEMNTEAFF
DNA: TGTGCCAGCAGCTTACAGGAGATGAACACTGAAGCTTTCTTT

size: NA
D: TRBD1
V: TRBV4-1
J: TRBJ2-7
CDR3: CASSQDPPPGQGTYEQYF
DNA: TGCGCCAGCAGCCAAGATCCCCCTCCGGGACAGGGGACTTACGAGCAGTACTTC